What follows describes a single T cell receptor (beta chain). This may be a read error: a much more frequent sequence differs by one nucleotide. Extraction yielded at least 5 micrograms of total RNA per sample. This entry comes from a study of blood T cells in healthy people across ages. A second PCR, run for 7 to 11 cycles, used a sample-barcoded 5' primer plus a J-beta primer mix. TCRdb called the 5' RACE reads again in MiXCR, with one record for every CDR3 protein. There are hundreds of thousands of distinct CDR3 sequences in the sample; about 28% occur only once, and 15% to 19% lies in the top ten. The germline V gene encodes CDR1 DFQATT and CDR2 SNEGSKA (reference sequence). Losses at the gene ends were 6 bases for V and 4 bases for J; bases not matched to a gene: 11. There are 15 residues in the CDR3.

This chain connects TRBV20-1 to TRBJ2-3; 9 positions agree with TRBD1. Specimen: blood. The sequence came from a woman of 80 years or more in good health. The CDR3 DNA reads TGCAGTGCAGTCGGGACAGGGAAAGTCGCAGATACGCAGTATTTT. Its translation is CSAVGTGKVADTQYF.